This T cell receptor (beta chain) was identified in a study of cytomegalovirus exposure and HLA in healthy donors. Study-wide results and caveats: Rare TCR sequences dominated, though some public TCRs recurred in many donors.

The validation cohort, a group of over a hundred subjects, included the donors and was separate from the approximately 650-subject first cohort. Assay used: immunoSEQ multiplex PCR; TCRdb lists only in-frame clones, some missing. The sample contains 68,000 or so clones, about 90% of which appear only once. This clone has only one observation. Its specificity is unknown. CDR3 length: 13 residues. Trimming stripped 10 bases from V and 3 bases from J, with 14 bases between. Germline loops: CDR1 MDHEN, CDR2 SYDVKM. V is TRBV28 and J is TRBJ2-3; the D is unclear. Specimen: PBMCs. The receptor was isolated from a man aged 18 to 29 in good health and CMV-seronegative. The CDR3 nucleotides read TGTGCCACAAGTTTAATAGCAACAGATACGCAGTATTTT. Translating it yields CATSLIATDTQYF.